A selection of T cell receptor beta chains follows, all from one sample in a study of read filtering for tumor transcriptome and immune sequencing. MiXCR, applied by TCRdb to the reads, yields one record per CDR3 protein. The profile shows some 120,000 distinct CDR3 sequences, about an eighth of them singletons. Sequencing was performed on a population of CD138-negative cells sorted from bone marrow. Source of these receptors: a donor aged 40 or over with multiple myeloma. CDR3s include the opening cysteine and the closing phenylalanine or tryptophan. The D gene is left open where the match is weak. Only some rows state a clone size, as once, few, many or a class for expanded clones.

d_call: NA
v_call: TRBV7-3
clone_size: NA
j_call: TRBJ2-1
cdr3_aa: CASSYGTESYNEQFF
cdr3_nt: TGTGCCAGCAGTTATGGGACGGAAAGCTACAATGAGCAGTTCTTC

d_call: NA
v_call: TRBV20-1
clone_size: many
j_call: TRBJ2-3
cdr3_aa: CSARDPKSTDTQYF
cdr3_nt: TGCAGTGCTAGAGATCCCAAGAGCACAGATACGCAGTATTTT

d_call: NA
v_call: TRBV12-3/TRBV12-4
clone_size: many
j_call: TRBJ1-1
cdr3_aa: CASSFRVWEGAFF
cdr3_nt: TGTGCCAGCAGTTTCAGGGTCTGGGAGGGGGCTTTCTTT

d_call: NA
v_call: TRBV5-1
clone_size: many
j_call: TRBJ2-2
cdr3_aa: CASSLGSAMTGELFF
cdr3_nt: TGCGCCAGCAGCTTGGGGTCGGCAATGACCGGGGAGCTGTTTTTT

d_call: TRBD1
v_call: TRBV5-6
clone_size: many
j_call: TRBJ2-5
cdr3_aa: CASSFSGTEETQYF
cdr3_nt: TGTGCCAGCAGCTTCTCCGGGACAGAAGAGACCCAGTACTTC

d_call: NA
v_call: TRBV5-1
clone_size: many
j_call: TRBJ1-1
cdr3_aa: CASSWIPQGNTEAFF
cdr3_nt: TGCGCCAGCAGCTGGATACCCCAGGGGAACACTGAAGCTTTCTTT

d_call: TRBD2
v_call: TRBV11-1
clone_size: many
j_call: TRBJ2-3
cdr3_aa: CASSPKSGLAGTDTQYF
cdr3_nt: TGTGCCAGCAGCCCCAAAAGCGGACTAGCGGGAACGGATACGCAGTATTTT

d_call: TRBD1
v_call: TRBV29-1
clone_size: many
j_call: TRBJ2-1
cdr3_aa: CSAGPGQGKNEQFF
cdr3_nt: TGCAGCGCCGGTCCGGGACAGGGGAAAAATGAGCAGTTCTTC

d_call: TRBD2
v_call: TRBV5-4
clone_size: many
j_call: TRBJ2-6
cdr3_aa: CASSRGLAKSSGANVLTF
cdr3_nt: TGTGCCAGCAGCCGGGGACTAGCCAAAAGCTCTGGGGCCAACGTCCTGACATTC

d_call: NA
v_call: TRBV3-1
clone_size: many
j_call: TRBJ1-2
cdr3_aa: CASSRSGTDNYGYTF
cdr3_nt: TGTGCCAGCAGCCGATCCGGGACGGATAACTATGGCTACACCTTC

d_call: NA
v_call: TRBV7-9
clone_size: few
j_call: TRBJ1-1
cdr3_aa: CASSLSQFTEAFF
cdr3_nt: TGTGCCAGCAGCTTATCTCAGTTCACTGAAGCTTTCTTT

d_call: TRBD2
v_call: TRBV28
clone_size: many
j_call: TRBJ2-1
cdr3_aa: CASSVSGLAGENEQFF
cdr3_nt: TGTGCCAGCAGTGTGTCGGGACTAGCGGGAGAGAATGAGCAGTTCTTC

d_call: NA
v_call: TRBV11-2
clone_size: medium-sized
j_call: TRBJ1-4
cdr3_aa: CASSLVGQRGNEKLFF
cdr3_nt: TGTGCCAGCAGCTTAGTGGGGCAGCGGGGGAATGAAAAACTGTTTTTT

d_call: TRBD1
v_call: TRBV5-1
clone_size: few
j_call: TRBJ2-7
cdr3_aa: CASSQDRGLEGQYF
cdr3_nt: TGCGCCAGCAGCCAGGACAGGGGGCTAGAGGGGCAGTACTTC

d_call: TRBD2
v_call: TRBV7-3
clone_size: many
j_call: TRBJ2-1
cdr3_aa: CASSPGTSRHEQFF
cdr3_nt: TGTGCCAGCAGCCCTGGGACTAGCAGGCATGAGCAGTTCTTC

d_call: NA
v_call: TRBV5-6
clone_size: many
j_call: TRBJ2-1
cdr3_aa: CASSPQLASNEQFF
cdr3_nt: TGTGCCAGCAGCCCCCAACTGGCGAGCAATGAGCAGTTCTTC

d_call: NA
v_call: TRBV11-2
clone_size: few
j_call: TRBJ2-3
cdr3_aa: CASSLSLVGGNTDTQYF
cdr3_nt: TGTGCCAGCAGCCTCAGCTTAGTGGGAGGAAACACAGATACGCAGTATTTT

d_call: TRBD1
v_call: TRBV18
clone_size: many
j_call: TRBJ1-5
cdr3_aa: CASSPPGTGVRDQPQHF
cdr3_nt: TGTGCCAGCTCACCACCGGGGACAGGGGTTCGAGATCAGCCCCAGCATTTT

d_call: NA
v_call: TRBV3-1
clone_size: NA
j_call: TRBJ2-7
cdr3_aa: CASSQGEGNEQYF
cdr3_nt: TGTGCCAGCAGCCAAGGCGAGGGCAACGAGCAGTACTTC

d_call: NA
v_call: TRBV5-1
clone_size: many
j_call: TRBJ2-2
cdr3_aa: CASSLGTIRTGELFF
cdr3_nt: TGCGCCAGCAGCTTGGGGACTATACGCACCGGGGAGCTGTTTTTT

d_call: NA
v_call: TRBV6-6
clone_size: many
j_call: TRBJ1-1
cdr3_aa: CASSRLVGSNTEAFF
cdr3_nt: TGTGCCAGCAGTCGACTGGTGGGATCGAACACTGAAGCTTTCTTT

d_call: TRBD1
v_call: TRBV28
clone_size: many
j_call: TRBJ1-5
cdr3_aa: CASSLPGQGEWQPQHF
cdr3_nt: TGTGCCAGCAGTCTCCCGGGACAGGGAGAGTGGCAGCCCCAGCATTTT

d_call: NA
v_call: TRBV7-8
clone_size: NA
j_call: TRBJ2-7
cdr3_aa: CASSDEDPLMGEQYF
cdr3_nt: TGTGCCAGCAGCGACGAAGATCCCTTGATGGGGGAGCAGTACTTC

d_call: NA
v_call: TRBV11-1
clone_size: many
j_call: TRBJ2-2
cdr3_aa: CASRSRGGRGSGELFF
cdr3_nt: TGTGCCAGCAGGAGTCGCGGGGGCCGGGGTTCCGGGGAGCTGTTTTTT

d_call: NA
v_call: TRBV25-1
clone_size: many
j_call: TRBJ1-5
cdr3_aa: CASSDGNQPQHF
cdr3_nt: TGTGCCAGCAGTGACGGTAATCAGCCCCAGCATTTT

d_call: NA
v_call: TRBV7-9
clone_size: many
j_call: TRBJ1-6
cdr3_aa: CASTYTGTHNSPLHF
cdr3_nt: TGTGCCAGCACCTACACCGGGACTCATAATTCACCCCTCCACTTT

d_call: NA
v_call: TRBV7-2
clone_size: few
j_call: TRBJ2-2
cdr3_aa: CASSSLVSNTGELFF
cdr3_nt: TGTGCCAGCAGCTCACTAGTGTCCAACACCGGGGAGCTGTTTTTT

d_call: NA
v_call: TRBV5-1
clone_size: many
j_call: TRBJ2-3
cdr3_aa: CASSLALRDTQYF
cdr3_nt: TGCGCCAGCAGCTTGGCTCTGAGGGATACGCAGTATTTT

d_call: NA
v_call: TRBV5-4
clone_size: many
j_call: TRBJ2-1
cdr3_aa: CASSFFFSNEQFF
cdr3_nt: TGTGCCAGCAGCTTTTTTTTCAGCAATGAGCAGTTCTTC

d_call: NA
v_call: TRBV5-1
clone_size: many
j_call: TRBJ2-2
cdr3_aa: CASSVNTLPTGELFF
cdr3_nt: TGCGCCAGCAGCGTCAATACCCTTCCCACCGGGGAGCTGTTTTTT

d_call: NA
v_call: TRBV7-2
clone_size: many
j_call: TRBJ2-6
cdr3_aa: CASSRTGANVLTF
cdr3_nt: TGTGCCAGCAGCAGGACTGGGGCCAACGTCCTGACTTTC

d_call: NA
v_call: TRBV20-1
clone_size: many
j_call: TRBJ2-3
cdr3_aa: CSARDPLARDTQYF
cdr3_nt: TGCAGTGCTAGAGATCCCCTAGCAAGAGATACGCAGTATTTT

d_call: TRBD1
v_call: TRBV7-2
clone_size: many
j_call: TRBJ2-1
cdr3_aa: CASSPDRDRQFF
cdr3_nt: TGTGCCAGCAGCCCGGACAGGGACAGGCAGTTCTTC

d_call: TRBD1
v_call: TRBV28
clone_size: many
j_call: TRBJ2-7
cdr3_aa: CASSTGDRGIYEQYF
cdr3_nt: TGTGCCAGCAGCACCGGGGACAGGGGCATCTACGAGCAGTACTTC

d_call: TRBD1
v_call: TRBV5-1
clone_size: few
j_call: TRBJ1-2
cdr3_aa: CASSPQGADYGYTF
cdr3_nt: TGCGCCAGCAGCCCTCAGGGGGCGGACTATGGCTACACCTTC

d_call: NA
v_call: TRBV5-1
clone_size: many
j_call: TRBJ2-3
cdr3_aa: CASSLLGGSTDTQYF
cdr3_nt: TGCGCCAGCAGCTTGTTGGGGGGATCCACAGATACGCAGTATTTT

d_call: TRBD1
v_call: TRBV18
clone_size: many
j_call: TRBJ1-1
cdr3_aa: CASSPDRGFGTEAFF
cdr3_nt: TGTGCCAGCTCACCCGACAGGGGATTTGGCACTGAAGCTTTCTTT

d_call: TRBD1
v_call: TRBV6-2/TRBV6-3
clone_size: many
j_call: TRBJ2-1
cdr3_aa: CASSYTGTGPYNEQFF
cdr3_nt: TGTGCCAGCAGTTACACGGGGACAGGTCCCTACAATGAGCAGTTCTTC

d_call: NA
v_call: TRBV7-9
clone_size: many
j_call: TRBJ2-1
cdr3_aa: CASPWWFF
cdr3_nt: TGTGCCAGCCCTTGGTGGTTCTTC

d_call: NA
v_call: TRBV29-1
clone_size: many
j_call: TRBJ1-1
cdr3_aa: CSVEDESPAFF
cdr3_nt: TGCAGCGTTGAAGATGAGTCCCCCGCTTTCTTT

d_call: NA
v_call: TRBV5-1
clone_size: many
j_call: TRBJ2-5
cdr3_aa: CASSPGGWSQETQYF
cdr3_nt: TGCGCCAGCAGCCCTGGGGGGTGGAGCCAAGAGACCCAGTACTTC

d_call: NA
v_call: TRBV14
clone_size: many
j_call: TRBJ2-3
cdr3_aa: CASSQADTQYF
cdr3_nt: TGTGCCAGCAGCCAGGCAGATACGCAGTATTTT

d_call: NA
v_call: TRBV7-9
clone_size: many
j_call: TRBJ1-1
cdr3_aa: CASSLGQPKAFF
cdr3_nt: TGTGCCAGCAGCCTAGGACAGCCGAAAGCTTTCTTT

d_call: NA
v_call: TRBV27
clone_size: many
j_call: TRBJ2-1
cdr3_aa: CASSLGNRGEQFF
cdr3_nt: TGTGCCAGCAGTTTGGGAAATCGCGGTGAGCAGTTCTTC

d_call: NA
v_call: TRBV12-3/TRBV12-4
clone_size: many
j_call: TRBJ2-1
cdr3_aa: CASGGLRNEQFF
cdr3_nt: TGTGCCAGCGGGGGGTTACGAAATGAGCAGTTCTTC

d_call: TRBD1
v_call: TRBV7-9
clone_size: few
j_call: TRBJ2-5
cdr3_aa: CASSIGQGGSQYF
cdr3_nt: TGTGCCAGCAGCATCGGACAGGGTGGGTCCCAGTACTTC

d_call: NA
v_call: TRBV5-1
clone_size: many
j_call: TRBJ2-1
cdr3_aa: CASSLAVQAGYNEQFF
cdr3_nt: TGCGCCAGCAGCTTGGCCGTTCAGGCTGGGTACAATGAGCAGTTCTTC

d_call: NA
v_call: TRBV6-1
clone_size: many
j_call: TRBJ2-5
cdr3_aa: CASRSEGQETQYF
cdr3_nt: TGTGCCAGCAGGTCGGAGGGCCAAGAGACCCAGTACTTC

d_call: TRBD1
v_call: TRBV6-1
clone_size: many
j_call: TRBJ2-7
cdr3_aa: CASSEASGQGYEQYF
cdr3_nt: TGTGCCAGCAGTGAAGCGTCGGGACAGGGATACGAGCAGTACTTC

d_call: TRBD1
v_call: TRBV7-9
clone_size: many
j_call: TRBJ1-1
cdr3_aa: CASRDRANTEAFF
cdr3_nt: TGTGCCAGCAGGGACAGGGCGAACACTGAAGCTTTCTTT

d_call: NA
v_call: TRBV3-1
clone_size: few
j_call: TRBJ1-3
cdr3_aa: CASSGEGNTIYF
cdr3_nt: TGTGCCAGCAGTGGGGAGGGAAACACCATATATTTT

d_call: TRBD2
v_call: TRBV29-1
clone_size: many
j_call: TRBJ2-1
cdr3_aa: CSVRLAGGPGHEQFF
cdr3_nt: TGCAGCGTTCGACTAGCGGGGGGGCCAGGCCATGAGCAGTTCTTC

d_call: NA
v_call: TRBV7-2
clone_size: many
j_call: TRBJ2-6
cdr3_aa: CASRPDSSGANVLTF
cdr3_nt: TGTGCCAGCAGACCGGACAGCTCTGGGGCCAACGTCCTGACTTTC

d_call: NA
v_call: TRBV2
clone_size: many
j_call: TRBJ1-2
cdr3_aa: CASQAGANNYGYTF
cdr3_nt: TGTGCCTCTCAGGCAGGGGCTAATAACTATGGCTACACCTTC

d_call: NA
v_call: TRBV20-1
clone_size: many
j_call: TRBJ2-7
cdr3_aa: CSASGGRSYEQYF
cdr3_nt: TGCAGTGCTAGCGGGGGCCGTTCCTACGAGCAGTACTTC

d_call: NA
v_call: TRBV20-1
clone_size: many
j_call: TRBJ1-1
cdr3_aa: CSASRGNTEAFF
cdr3_nt: TGCAGTGCTAGCCGGGGGAACACTGAAGCTTTCTTT

d_call: NA
v_call: TRBV20-1
clone_size: many
j_call: TRBJ2-3
cdr3_aa: CSARDEGRNRDTQYF
cdr3_nt: TGCAGTGCTAGAGACGAGGGAAGAAACAGGGATACGCAGTATTTT

d_call: TRBD1
v_call: TRBV3-1
clone_size: many
j_call: TRBJ2-3
cdr3_aa: CASSRLTGTASTDTQYF
cdr3_nt: TGTGCCAGCAGCAGATTAACCGGGACAGCTAGCACAGATACGCAGTATTTT

d_call: NA
v_call: TRBV3-1
clone_size: many
j_call: TRBJ2-1
cdr3_aa: CASSQGFLAYNEQFF
cdr3_nt: TGTGCCAGCAGCCAGGGGTTCCTGGCCTACAATGAGCAGTTCTTC